This entry lists 16 T cell receptor beta chains sequenced from one sample in a study of Graves' ophthalmopathy and Graves' hyperthyroidism. Amplifying from RNA transcripts, the study obtained TCR beta CDR3 regions. After a first-round RT-PCR with HTBI primers, a second-round multiplex PCR was run. TCRdb independently ran MiXCR on the multiplex PCR reads; one entry per CDR3 protein. The sample lists about 340,000 distinct CDR3 sequences; 15% to 20% were seen once. Sequenced sample: peripheral blood. The receptors originated from an adult man with Graves' ophthalmopathy.

This clonotype was observed at least ten times. The J gene is TRBJ1-3, the V gene TRBV11-2; no definite D call. Trimming took 1 base from V and 1 from J, leaving 11 bases between them. The CDR3 extends over 16 amino acids. Looked up from germline, CDR1 is SGHAT and CDR2 is FQNNGV. CDR3 sequence (DNA): TGTGCCAGCAGCTTAGTTCCTCTCGGGTCTGGAAACACCATATATTTT. Protein sequence: CASSLVPLGSGNTIYF.

Many counts were recorded for this clonotype. The genes are TRBV2 and TRBJ2-7, with D possibly being TRBD1 (5 bases). Trimming removed 4 bases from V and 3 bases from J, with 10 bases in between. The CDR3 sequence is 13 residues long. Germline V gives CDR1 SNHLY, CDR2 FYNNEI. CDR3 residues: CASSVAGNYEQYF. CDR3 DNA: TGTGCCAGCAGTGTTGCAGGGAACTACGAGCAGTACTTC.

This clonotype was recorded at least ten times. This chain uses TRBV13 with TRBJ1-2, with 9 bases identical to TRBD1. From germline, CDR1 is PRHDT and CDR2 FYEKMQ (reference sequence). J gave up 3 bases and V 4 bases, and 9 bases lay outside the gene matches. The CDR3 contains 16 residues. The CDR3 loop reads CASSSRRDRDYYGYTF. CDR3 nucleotide sequence: TGTGCCAGCAGCTCTAGAAGGGACAGGGACTACTATGGCTACACCTTC.

This clonotype appeared many times. V is TRBV5-1 and J is TRBJ1-3; the match to TRBD1 covers 8 bases. J gave up 3 bases and V 3 bases, and 11 bases lay outside the gene matches. Germline V lookup: CDR1 SGHRS, CDR2 YFSETQ. The length of the CDR3 is 17 residues. The CDR3 reads CASSSRGQGWGGNTIYF. The DNA of the CDR3 is TGCGCCAGCAGCTCGAGAGGACAGGGATGGGGTGGAAACACCATATATTTT.

This clonotype was seen ten or more times. V gene TRBV20-1 combines with J gene TRBJ1-3; D is ambiguous. Germline V gene data show CDR1 as DFQATT and CDR2 as SNEGSKA (reference sequence). The germline V and J ends were trimmed by 3 bases and 3 bases, with 12 bases remaining between them. The CDR3 is 14 residues long. CDR3 DNA: TGCAGTGCTAGCCCCAGCGGCCGTGGAAACACCATATATTTT. It is translated as CSASPSGRGNTIYF.

CDR3 sequence reads: CAWSVTRGLYGYTF. In DNA, the CDR3 is TGTGCCTGGAGTGTAACCAGGGGGCTTTATGGCTACACCTTC. The V and J genes are TRBV30 and TRBJ1-2, with 8 bases lining up with TRBD1. The CDR3 extends over 14 amino acids. J lost 5 bases, V lost 0 bases, and 5 bases had no gene match. The germline gives CDR1 GTSNPN, CDR2 SVGIG (reference sequence).

This clonotype was seen once. This chain joins TRBV6-2 or TRBV6-3 and TRBJ2-7, with 10 bases fitting TRBD2. Germline CDR1 and CDR2: MNHEY and SVGEGT. The CDR3 loop spans 16 amino acids. V dropped 3 bases and J dropped 2; count of bases not matched to a gene: 7. CDR3: CASSYSSSGSPYEQYF. The DNA for the CDR3 is TGTGCCAGCAGTTATTCCTCTAGCGGGAGCCCCTACGAGCAGTACTTC.

This clonotype has a count of ten or more. The rearrangement links TRBV29-1 to TRBJ1-3, with D possibly matching TRBD1 (5 bases). Germline V gene data show CDR1 as SQVTM and CDR2 as ANQGSEA. The CDR3 has 13 amino acids. V lost 6 bases and J lost 3, with 12 bases in between. The CDR3 region is CSVDQGYGNTIYF. CDR3 nucleotides: TGCAGCGTGGACCAGGGATATGGAAACACCATATATTTT.

This clonotype occurred once. The chain joins TRBV12-5 to TRBJ2-7; TRBD1 aligns across 9 bases. With V trimmed by 6 bases and J by 3 bases, 6 bases remained unmatched. The germline V gene has CDR1 LGHNT and CDR2 FRNRAP. This CDR3 contains 14 residues. The DNA for the CDR3 is TGTGCTAGTGGCCGGGGACAGGGAGGCTACGAGCAGTACTTC. This encodes CASGRGQGGYEQYF.

This clonotype was counted ten times or more. The rearrangement joins TRBV7-8 to TRBJ1-5; D is ambiguous. CDR3 length: 16 amino acids. V shed 2 bases and J shed 0 bases, with 11 bases lying between them. CDR1 SGHVS and CDR2 FQNEAQ come from the germline V gene. Here the CDR3 DNA reads TGTGCCAGCAGCTTAATTGGAGGTGTTAGCAATCAGCCCCAGCATTTT. Protein sequence: CASSLIGGVSNQPQHF.

This clonotype occurred many times. The rearrangement uses TRBV6-5 and TRBJ1-1; no firm D call. CDR3 size: 15 residues. In germline, CDR1 is MNHEY, CDR2 SVGAGI. The ends were cut back, 5 bases at V and 4 bases at J, with 17 bases in the middle. The CDR3 reads CASSPITAISTEAFF. CDR3 DNA sequence: TGTGCCAGCAGTCCAATAACAGCGATAAGCACTGAAGCTTTCTTT.

The table lists this clonotype with many counts. The chain couples TRBV12-3 or TRBV12-4 to TRBJ1-5; D gene unclear. There are 14 residues in the CDR3. Trimming removed 3 bases from V and 1 base from J, with 7 bases in between. CDR3 region: CASSLLDSNQPQHF. The CDR3 DNA reads TGTGCCAGCAGTTTGTTGGACAGCAATCAGCCCCAGCATTTT.

This clonotype has at least ten counts. The chain couples TRBV5-1 to TRBJ2-5; possible D gene TRBD1, 6 bases. Trimming stripped 4 bases from V and 2 bases from J, with 18 bases between. The CDR3 has 16 residues. Germline assignment: CDR1 SGHRS and CDR2 YFSETQ. CDR3 loop: CASSRYGQNTQETQYF. The CDR3 DNA reads TGCGCCAGCAGCCGATACGGACAGAACACACAAGAGACCCAGTACTTC.

There are many counts of this clonotype. The chain recombines TRBV28 with TRBJ1-1; D might be TRBD1 (5 bases). CDR1 is MDHEN and CDR2 is SYDVKM in the germline V gene. The CDR3 runs 15 residues. V dropped 4 bases and J dropped 1 base, with 13 bases sitting between them. CDR3: CASSSPGPPNTEAFF. The DNA of the CDR3 is TGTGCCAGCAGTTCACCGGGACCGCCGAACACTGAAGCTTTCTTT. Drawing the rest from reference TRBV28 and TRBJ1-1, the complete variable domain is DVKVTQSSRYLVKRTGEKVFLECVQDMDHENMFWYRQDPGLGLRLIYFSYDVKMKEKGDIPEGYSVSREKKERFSLILESASTNQTSMYLCASSSPGPPNTEAFFGQGTRLTVV.

This clonotype appeared a few times. The CDR3 end shows no conserved phenylalanine or tryptophan, and so a read error is likely. The V gene is TRBV18, the J gene TRBJ1-5; D unclear. CDR1 is KGHSH and CDR2 is LQKENI in the germline V gene. Trimming took off 4 bases at V and 1 base at J, with 11 bases between the two ends. The length of the CDR3 is 15 residues. The CDR3 sequence is CASSLSTASNQPQHL. In DNA form, the CDR3 reads TGTGCCAGCTCACTTTCAACAGCGAGCAATCAGCCCCAGCATCTT.

This clonotype was recorded at least ten times. CDR3 region: CSAFDRLAYEQYF. The CDR3, as DNA: TGCAGTGCCTTCGACAGGCTGGCCTACGAGCAGTACTTC. This rearrangement joins TRBV20-1 to TRBJ2-7; weak D call: TRBD1 (6 bases). V was shortened by 6 bases and J by 2 bases, with 14 bases between the two germline ends. The CDR3 contains 13 residues. Germline V gene data show CDR1 as DFQATT and CDR2 as SNEGSKA (reference sequence).